This TCR beta chain derives from a study of cytomegalovirus exposure and HLA in healthy donors. Notes on the study in general: The authors listed about 170 TCR beta chains as cytomegalovirus-associated. In vitro data verified a few CMV-associated chains as specific for CMV antigens. Despite most TCR sequences being rare, some public TCRs occurred in many donors.

Sequencing was performed with immunoSEQ multiplex PCR; in TCRdb, only in-frame clones are kept and a portion is missing. The sample gives some 140,000 clones, approximately 87% of which show up once; roughly 3% is in the top ten. The CDR3 consists of 16 residues. V lost 1 base to trimming and J lost 2 bases, with 15 bases between them. Comments on this clone: Its matching antigen is unknown.

Sequencing was carried out using PBMCs. The J gene is TRBJ2-7, the V gene TRBV23-1; no firm D call. TRBV23-1 is an open reading frame whose function is uncertain. The source of this sequence is a man aged 18 to 30 in good health and CMV-seronegative. The DNA for the CDR3 is TGCGCCAGCAGTCAATGGGCCGAGACAAAGGCCTACGAGCAGTACTTC. This gives the protein CASSQWAETKAYEQYF.